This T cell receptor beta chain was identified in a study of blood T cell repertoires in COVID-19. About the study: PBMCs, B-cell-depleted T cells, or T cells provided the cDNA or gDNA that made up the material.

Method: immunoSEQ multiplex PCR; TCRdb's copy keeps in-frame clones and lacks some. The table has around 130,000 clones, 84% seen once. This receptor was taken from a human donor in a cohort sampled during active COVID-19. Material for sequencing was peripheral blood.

CDR3 in amino acids: CASSPSGGRVHEQFF. The CDR3 bases are TGTGCCAGCAGCCCTAGCGGGGGGCGAGTCCATGAGCAGTTCTTC. The chain combines TRBV7-7 with TRBJ2-1, with TRBD2 identical over 11 bases. The CDR3 is made up of 15 amino acids. Trimming at V came to 5 bases and at J to 8 bases, leaving 8 bases not matched to a gene. From germline, CDR1 is SSHAT and CDR2 FNYEAQ (reference sequence).